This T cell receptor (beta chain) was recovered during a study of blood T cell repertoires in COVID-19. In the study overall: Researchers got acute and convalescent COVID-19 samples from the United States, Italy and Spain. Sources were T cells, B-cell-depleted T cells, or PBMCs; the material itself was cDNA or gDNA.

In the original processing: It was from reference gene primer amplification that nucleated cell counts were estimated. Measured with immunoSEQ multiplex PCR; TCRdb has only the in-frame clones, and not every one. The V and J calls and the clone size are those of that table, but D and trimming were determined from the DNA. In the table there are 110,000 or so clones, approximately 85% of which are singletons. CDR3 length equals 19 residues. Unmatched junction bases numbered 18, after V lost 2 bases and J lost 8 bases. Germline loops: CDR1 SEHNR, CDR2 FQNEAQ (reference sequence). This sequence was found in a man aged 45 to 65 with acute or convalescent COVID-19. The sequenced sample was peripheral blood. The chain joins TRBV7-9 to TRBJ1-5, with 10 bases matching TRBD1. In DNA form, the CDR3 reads TGTGCCAGCAGCTTATTTAGCCCTCCGGGACAGGGGTTCTTGGAGCCCCAGCATTTT. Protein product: CASSLFSPPGQGFLEPQHF.